The 6 T cell receptor beta chains below come from one sample, sequenced in a study of cytotoxic CD8 clonotypes in ibrutinib-treated CLL. The data were produced by immunoSEQ multiplex PCR, yet TCRdb's version contains in-frame clones alone and is incomplete. The sample lists hundreds of thousands of clones; approximately 79% were seen once. The sample consisted of PBMCs, taken after 12 months of ibrutinib treatment. The origin of the receptors is a human donor with chronic lymphocytic leukemia.

On this clone itself: The identical CDR3 is also encoded by other nucleotide sequences in the sample. This sequence joins TRBV6-5 and TRBJ2-5; D gene ambiguous. V was clipped by 0 bases and J by 5 bases, with 7 bases between them. Germline V gene sequence: CDR1 MNHEY, CDR2 SVGAGI. The CDR3 is 13 residues long. CDR3 DNA sequence: TGTGCCAGCAGTTACTCAGAGAGGGAGACCCAGTACTTC. Protein sequence: CASSYSERETQYF.

This chain uses TRBV7-6 with TRBJ2-1; 12 bases fit TRBD2. The CDR3 sequence is 17 residues long. Germline lookup yields CDR1 SGHVS and CDR2 FNYEAQ. V gave up 1 base and J gave up 7 bases; unmatched junction bases: 8. This CDR3 reads CASSLGSGLAGGNEQFF. The CDR3 DNA follows: TGTGCCAGCAGCTTAGGGTCGGGGCTAGCGGGAGGGAATGAGCAGTTCTTC.

The chain uses TRBV7-2 and TRBJ2-5; D ambiguous. The germline V and J ends were trimmed by 8 bases and 3 bases, with 13 bases remaining between them. CDR1 and CDR2 from the germline V gene are SGHTA and FQGNSA. The CDR3 spans 13 residues. The CDR3: CASRQQNEETQYF. The CDR3 bases are TGTGCCAGCCGCCAGCAGAACGAAGAGACCCAGTACTTC.

The chain recombines TRBV11-1 with TRBJ1-2; the D is unclear. V lost 5 bases and J lost 3, with 22 bases in between. This CDR3 has 17 residues. Germline V CDR1 and CDR2: SGHAT, FQDESV (reference sequence). CDR3 amino acids: CASSRLIAVGIDYGYTF. CDR3 nucleotides: TGTGCCAGCAGCCGTCTGATTGCGGTCGGGATAGACTATGGCTACACCTTC.

This clone was seen only once. The chain carries TRBV5-5 and TRBJ1-5, with TRBD1 as a possible D gene (5 bases). Germline V lookup: CDR1 SGHKS, CDR2 YYEKEE (reference sequence). The V end lost 4 bases, the J end lost 6 bases, and 20 bases lay between the germline ends. CDR3 length: 16 amino acids. The DNA of the CDR3 is TGTGCCAGCAGCCTGGGGACGCATCAACTGGGTCAGCCCCAGCATTTT. Protein: CASSLGTHQLGQPQHF.

In DNA, the CDR3 is TGTGCCAGCAGCGCAGGGACAGGGGTGATGCATGAGCAGTTCTTC. It specifies CASSAGTGVMHEQFF. The chain links TRBV9 to TRBJ2-1, with 10 bases matching TRBD1. Germline values: CDR1 SGDLS, CDR2 YYNGEE. The CDR3 has 15 residues. V trimming: 3 bases; J trimming: 8 bases; junction bases outside the gene matches: 8.